These 31 T cell receptor beta chains were all obtained from the same sample, sequenced in a study of blood T cell repertoires in COVID-19. Repertoires were generated with immunoSEQ multiplex PCR, while TCRdb's copy carries only in-frame clones and drops some. The sample has 200,000 or so clones; 60% to 80% are singletons. Sequences were obtained from peripheral blood. Receptors originate from a man aged 55 to 70 with active or convalescent COVID-19.

The chain uses TRBV30 and TRBJ1-5; D may be TRBD1 (5 bases). The CDR3 loop spans 13 amino acids. Trimming pared 2 bases from V and 7 bases from J, leaving 12 bases between. Germline V gene sequence: CDR1 GTSNPN, CDR2 SVGIG (reference sequence). CDR3 bases: TGTGCCTGGAGTCAAAGGGGTGGGCAGCCCCAGCATTTT. Protein: CAWSQRGGQPQHF.

The chain's CDR3 is CASSLGLAGRETQYF. CDR3 coding DNA: TGTGCCAGCAGCCTCGGACTAGCGGGGAGAGAGACCCAGTACTTC. V is TRBV7-7 and J is TRBJ2-5; 12 bases match TRBD2. V was pared by 5 bases and J by 4 bases, with 5 bases of the junction left unmatched. The CDR3 is made up of 15 amino acids. Germline-derived CDR1 and CDR2 are SSHAT and FNYEAQ (reference sequence).

The chain recombines TRBV21-1 with TRBJ2-4; the DNA was not used to check the table's D call, TRBD1. TRBV21-1 is flagged as a pseudogene. This CDR3 has 15 amino acids. In DNA form, the CDR3 reads TGTGCCAGCAGTTCGACAGGGCAAAGGAAAAACATTCAGTACTTC. It specifies CASSSTGQRKNIQYF.

V gene TRBV10-3 combines with J gene TRBJ2-7, with 8 bases fitting TRBD1. V was pared by 4 bases and J by 3 bases, with 8 bases of the junction left unmatched. This CDR3 spans 15 amino acids. Germline-derived CDR1 and CDR2 are ENHRY and SYGVKD. CDR3 nucleotide sequence: TGTGCCATCAGTGCCCCAGGACAGGGCGACTACGAGCAGTACTTC. This translates into CAISAPGQGDYEQYF.

The chain employs TRBV29-1 and TRBJ2-5; D gene ambiguous. The CDR3 spans 14 residues. Germline lookup yields CDR1 SQVTM and CDR2 ANQGSEA. The V end lost 3 bases, the J end lost 9 bases, and 20 bases lay between the germline ends. The DNA for the CDR3 is TGCAGCGTTGAGGCCTCCGTGGCTAACGCGGCCCAGTACTTC. Protein sequence: CSVEASVANAAQYF.

This clone was seen a handful of times. The J gene is TRBJ2-7, the V gene TRBV28, with D possibly matching TRBD2 (5 bases). Per the germline V gene, CDR1 is MDHEN and CDR2 is SYDVKM. The CDR3 length is 15 residues. V was pared by 5 bases and J by 3 bases, with 17 bases between. The CDR3 protein is CASSKQAGVHYEQYF. The CDR3 nucleotides are TGTGCCAGCAGTAAGCAGGCCGGGGTTCACTACGAGCAGTACTTC.

V is TRBV6-4 and J is TRBJ2-2, with 8 bases fitting TRBD2. The V gene's germline CDR1 is MRHNA and CDR2 SNTAGT. This CDR3 comprises 14 residues. Trimming took 6 bases from V and 3 from J; bases not matched to a gene: 3. The CDR3 loop reads CASSGGEDTGELFF. Here the CDR3 DNA reads TGTGCCAGCAGCGGGGGGGAGGACACCGGGGAGCTGTTTTTT.

The chain links TRBV11-3 to TRBJ1-1; the D is unclear. Trimming took 2 bases from V and 3 from J, leaving 7 bases between them. Germline V gene lookup returns CDR1 SGHNT and CDR2 YENEEA. The CDR3 extends over 13 amino acids. CDR3 in amino acids: CASSLLSDTEAFF. The CDR3 nucleotides read TGTGCCAGCAGCTTACTTAGTGACACTGAAGCTTTCTTT.

The V and J genes are TRBV27 and TRBJ2-1, with 14 bases fitting TRBD2. Germline V gene data show CDR1 as MNHEY and CDR2 as SMNVEV (reference sequence). The CDR3 loop spans 18 amino acids. V lost 5 bases, J lost 5 bases, and 11 bases stayed unmatched. In DNA form, the CDR3 reads TGTGCCAGCAGTGCCCGACTAGCGGGAGGGGAACTCCACAATGAGCAGTTCTTC. Translating gives CASSARLAGGELHNEQFF.

The V and J genes are TRBV5-1 and TRBJ2-7, with 9 bases lining up with TRBD2. The germline CDR1 and CDR2 sequences are SGHRS and YFSETQ. The V and J ends lost 2 bases and 1 base, in that order; junction bases with no gene match: 7. The CDR3 has 16 residues. The CDR3 DNA reads TGCGCCAGCAGCTTAAGACTAGCGGATAGATCCTACGAGCAGTACTTC. Protein sequence: CASSLRLADRSYEQYF.

The CDR3 DNA is TGTGCCGTGGGGGAGGGGCAAGAGACCCAGTACTTC. The encoded protein is CAVGEGQETQYF. The chain recombines TRBV10-3 with TRBJ2-5, with 7 positions matching TRBD2. J was trimmed by 2 bases and V by 11 bases; bases with no gene match: 5. CDR1 and CDR2 (germline): ENHRY, SYGVKD. The CDR3 consists of 12 residues.

This rearrangement joins TRBV3-1 (or the pseudogene TRBV3-2) to TRBJ2-7; 11 nucleotides line up with TRBD2. The CDR3 loop spans 16 amino acids. The V segment lost 0 bases and the J segment 5 bases; nucleotides outside the gene matches: 6. Germline lookup yields CDR1 LGHDT and CDR2 YNNKEL (reference sequence). The CDR3 region is CASSQDSTSGSHEQYF. In DNA form, the CDR3 reads TGTGCCAGCAGCCAAGATAGCACTAGCGGGAGCCACGAGCAGTACTTC.

The chain has TRBV18 and TRBJ1-1; TRBD1 matches 10 bases. Germline CDR1 reads KGHSH; CDR2 reads LQKENI. J was trimmed by 5 bases and V by 1 base; bases with no gene match: 4. This CDR3 spans 15 amino acids. CDR3 nucleotide sequence: TGTGCCAGCTCACCACGACAGGGGGCGGGGACTGAAGCTTTCTTT. Protein product: CASSPRQGAGTEAFF.

This chain links TRBV28 with TRBJ1-2; D gene ambiguous. The CDR3 runs to 14 residues. Between the trimmed V and J ends, which lost 7 bases and 2 bases, there was a span of 14 bases. The germline gives CDR1 MDHEN, CDR2 SYDVKM. CDR3 protein: CASINRRLNYGYTF. Written as DNA, the CDR3 is TGTGCCAGCATCAATCGTCGGTTAAACTATGGCTACACCTTC.

The J gene is TRBJ1-1, the V gene TRBV4-1; D gene uncertain. The CDR3 contains 15 residues. Germline loops: CDR1 MGHRA, CDR2 YSYEKL. Between the trimmed V and J ends, which lost 4 bases and 1 base, there was a span of 13 bases. The CDR3 loop is CASSPGGGRNTEAFF. Here the CDR3 DNA reads TGCGCCAGCAGCCCCGGAGGAGGGAGGAACACTGAAGCTTTCTTT.

The chain joins TRBV7-2 to TRBJ1-1, with D possibly being TRBD1 (5 bases). This CDR3 spans 14 amino acids. The germline gives CDR1 SGHTA, CDR2 FQGNSA. V was cut by 2 bases and J by 2 bases, with 9 bases left in between. The CDR3 spells CASSLLTDNTEAFF. In DNA, the CDR3 is TGTGCCAGCAGCTTACTGACAGACAACACTGAAGCTTTCTTT.

The V and J genes are TRBV6-5 and TRBJ1-2; a weak D match, TRBD1 (5 bases). Germline V CDR1 and CDR2: MNHEY, SVGAGI. The CDR3 spans 15 residues. Trimming took off 8 bases at V and 5 bases at J, with 21 bases between the two ends. For the CDR3, the DNA is TGTGCCAGCGGACGGGGGGAGGGAACAATTTATGGCTACACCTTC. The encoded protein is CASGRGEGTIYGYTF.

The gene calls are TRBV5-1 and TRBJ2-1; D is possibly TRBD1 (5 bases). This CDR3 has 14 amino acids. The V and J ends lost 7 bases and 3 bases respectively, with 14 bases between them. Germline CDR1 and CDR2: SGHRS and YFSETQ. In nucleotides, the CDR3 is TGCGCCAGCGGAAGGGGTGACCTCTACAATGAGCAGTTCTTC. Residues: CASGRGDLYNEQFF.

This clone came up a few times. This rearrangement joins TRBV7-9 to TRBJ1-3; no firm D call. Germline-derived CDR1 and CDR2 are SEHNR and FQNEAQ (reference sequence). CDR3 length: 15 residues. The germline V and J ends were trimmed by 4 bases and 1 base, with 11 bases remaining between them. CDR3 nucleotides: TGTGCCAGCAGCTCCCAGGAAAGGTCTGGAAACACCATATATTTT. As protein: CASSSQERSGNTIYF.

V gene TRBV7-2 combines with J gene TRBJ1-2; TRBD1 aligns across 10 bases. V was clipped by 0 bases and J by 6 bases; unmatched bases: 1. Germline V CDR1 and CDR2: SGHTA, FQGNSA. The CDR3 consists of 14 residues. CDR3 region: CASSLAGTGDGYTF. CDR3 DNA: TGTGCCAGCAGCTTAGCCGGGACAGGGGATGGCTACACCTTC.

The V and J genes are TRBV9 and TRBJ2-7, with D possibly being TRBD2 (5 bases). CDR3 length: 12 residues. Trimming cost V 3 bases and J 4 bases, with 8 bases left between them. CDR1 is SGDLS and CDR2 is YYNGEE in the germline V gene. DNA for the CDR3: TGTGCCAGCAGCGACGGGGTTTACGAGCAGTACTTC. The encoded protein is CASSDGVYEQYF.

V and J are TRBV28 and TRBJ2-3; 12 nucleotides agree with TRBD2. CDR3 length: 16 residues. Germline-derived CDR1 and CDR2 are MDHEN and SYDVKM. Losses at the gene ends were 3 bases for V and 6 bases for J; bases not matched to a gene: 7. This CDR3 reads CASSFGLAGGGDTQYF. CDR3 nucleotides: TGTGCCAGCAGTTTTGGGCTAGCGGGAGGGGGGGATACGCAGTATTTT. Full variable domain (remainder filled in from reference TRBV28 and TRBJ2-3): DVKVTQSSRYLVKRTGEKVFLECVQDMDHENMFWYRQDPGLGLRLIYFSYDVKMKEKGDIPEGYSVSREKKERFSLILESASTNQTSMYLCASSFGLAGGGDTQYFGPGTRLTVL.

This chain connects TRBV5-6 to TRBJ2-1, with TRBD2 identical over 8 bases. V was pared by 2 bases and J by 13 bases, with 11 bases of the junction left unmatched. Germline V gives CDR1 SGHDT, CDR2 YYEEEE. This CDR3 is built from 14 residues. The CDR3 sequence: CASSLPSGSSIQFF. The CDR3 region has the DNA TGTGCCAGCAGCTTACCGAGCGGGAGTTCAATTCAGTTCTTC.

This clone was observed a single time. CDR3 nucleotide sequence: TGTGCCACCGGACAGGGGATCTACGAGCAGTACTTC. It codes for CATGQGIYEQYF. V is TRBV19 and J is TRBJ2-7; 9 bases line up with TRBD1. The V segment lost 10 bases and the J segment 3 bases; nucleotides outside the gene matches: 4. The CDR3 is 12 amino acids. The germline V gene has CDR1 LNHDA and CDR2 SQIVND (reference sequence).

The genes are TRBV7-3 and TRBJ2-3; D may be TRBD2 (6 bases). The ends were cut back, 5 bases at V and 3 bases at J, with 9 bases in the middle. This CDR3 has 13 amino acids. In germline, CDR1 is SGHTA, CDR2 FQGTGA. The CDR3: CASSDRGTDTQYF. CDR3 DNA sequence: TGTGCCAGCAGCGACCGGGGGACAGATACGCAGTATTTT.

A few counts support this clone. This chain uses TRBV21-1 with TRBJ2-1; the table's TRBD2 call for D was not verified on the DNA. TRBV21-1 is noted as a pseudogene. The CDR3 covers 17 residues. Here the CDR3 DNA reads TGTGCCAGCAGCCTTTGTCGGGTCTCCGGGATATGGAATGAGCAGTTCTTC. Protein: CASSLCRVSGIWNEQFF.

The chain has TRBV7-2 and TRBJ2-1; D is possibly TRBD2 (6 bases). The CDR3 extends over 14 amino acids. Trimming pared 7 bases from V and 2 bases from J, leaving 12 bases between. In germline, CDR1 is SGHTA, CDR2 FQGNSA. The CDR3 DNA sequence: TGTGCCAGCAATCGGGGGAACACCTACAATGAGCAGTTCTTC. This codes for CASNRGNTYNEQFF.

The V and J genes are TRBV6-5 and TRBJ2-1; maybe TRBD2 (6 bases). Trimming cost V 6 bases and J 7 bases, with 19 bases left between them. Germline V gene lookup returns CDR1 MNHEY and CDR2 SVGAGI. The CDR3 length is 15 residues. The CDR3 DNA follows: TGTGCCAGCAGCCCCTTCCAGGGTGGGGGGAATGAGCAGTTCTTC. It yields the protein CASSPFQGGGNEQFF.

The genes are TRBV5-4 and TRBJ2-3, with D perhaps matching TRBD2 (5 bases). Germline lookup yields CDR1 SGHNT and CDR2 YYREEE (reference sequence). The V end was cut by 10 bases, the J end by 6 bases, with 24 bases between. The CDR3 is 15 residues long. CDR3 region: CARVSGIGSTDTQYF. The CDR3 DNA is TGTGCCCGGGTTTCGGGTATTGGGAGTACTGATACGCAGTATTTT.

V and J are TRBV7-9 and TRBJ2-6, with 13 bases lining up with TRBD2. This CDR3 spans 18 amino acids. The germline gives CDR1 SEHNR, CDR2 FQNEAQ (reference sequence). The V gene end was trimmed by 5 bases and the J gene end by 3 bases; junction bases not matched to a gene: 7. The CDR3: CASSVRTSGSVGANVLTF. CDR3 coding DNA: TGTGCCAGCAGCGTGAGGACTAGCGGGAGTGTTGGGGCCAACGTCCTGACTTTC.

The chain carries TRBV19 and TRBJ2-1, with D possibly being TRBD2 (5 bases). Trimming shortened V by 4 bases and J by 2 bases, and 12 bases separated the two germline ends. This CDR3 comprises 15 residues. The germline V gene encodes CDR1 LNHDA and CDR2 SQIVND (reference sequence). CDR3 region: CASSKTSGAYNEQFF. The CDR3 DNA sequence: TGTGCCAGTAGTAAAACAAGCGGTGCCTACAATGAGCAGTTCTTC.